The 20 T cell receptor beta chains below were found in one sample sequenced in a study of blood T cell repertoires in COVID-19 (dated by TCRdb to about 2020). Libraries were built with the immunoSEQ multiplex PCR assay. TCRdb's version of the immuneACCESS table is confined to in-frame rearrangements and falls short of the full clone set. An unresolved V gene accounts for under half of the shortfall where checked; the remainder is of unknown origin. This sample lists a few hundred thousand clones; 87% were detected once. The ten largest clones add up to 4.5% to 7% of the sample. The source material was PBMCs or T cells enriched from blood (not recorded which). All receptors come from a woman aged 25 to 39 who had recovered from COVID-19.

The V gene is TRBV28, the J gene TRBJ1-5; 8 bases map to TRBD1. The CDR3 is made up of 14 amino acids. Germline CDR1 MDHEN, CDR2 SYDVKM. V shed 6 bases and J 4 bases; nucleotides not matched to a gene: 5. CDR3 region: CASRPGGGNQPQHF. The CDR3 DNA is TGTGCCAGCAGGCCAGGGGGCGGGAATCAGCCCCAGCATTTT.

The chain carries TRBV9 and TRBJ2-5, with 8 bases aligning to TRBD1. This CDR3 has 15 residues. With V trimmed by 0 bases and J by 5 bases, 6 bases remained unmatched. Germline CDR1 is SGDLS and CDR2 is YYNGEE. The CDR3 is CASSVVAGGSETQYF. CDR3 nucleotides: TGTGCCAGCAGCGTAGTGGCAGGGGGCTCGGAGACCCAGTACTTC.

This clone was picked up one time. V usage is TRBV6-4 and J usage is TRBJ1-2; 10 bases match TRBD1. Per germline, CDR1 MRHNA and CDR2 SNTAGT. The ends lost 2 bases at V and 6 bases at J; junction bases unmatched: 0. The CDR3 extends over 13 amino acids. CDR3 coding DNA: TGTGCCAGCAGTGACGGGACAGGGGATGGCTACACCTTC. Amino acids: CASSDGTGDGYTF.

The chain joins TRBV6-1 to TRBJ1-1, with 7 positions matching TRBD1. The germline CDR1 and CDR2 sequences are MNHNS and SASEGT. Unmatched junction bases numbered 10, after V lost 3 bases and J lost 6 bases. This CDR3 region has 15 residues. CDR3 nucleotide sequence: TGTGCCAGCAGTGACCGCAGGGGGATATACCCTGAAGCTTTCTTT. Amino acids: CASSDRRGIYPEAFF.

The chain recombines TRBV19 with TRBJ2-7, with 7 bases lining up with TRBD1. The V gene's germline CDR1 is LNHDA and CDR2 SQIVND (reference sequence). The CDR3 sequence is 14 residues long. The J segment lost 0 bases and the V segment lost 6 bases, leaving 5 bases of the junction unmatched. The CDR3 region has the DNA TGTGCCAGTAGCACCGACAGGGTCTCCTACGAGCAGTACTTC. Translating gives CASSTDRVSYEQYF.

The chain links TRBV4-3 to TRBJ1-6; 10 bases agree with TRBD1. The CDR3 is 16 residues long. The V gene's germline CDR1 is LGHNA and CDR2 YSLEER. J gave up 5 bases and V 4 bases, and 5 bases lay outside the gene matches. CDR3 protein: CASSLEGTGDNSPLHF. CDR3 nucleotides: TGCGCCAGCAGCCTAGAAGGGACAGGGGATAATTCACCCCTCCACTTT.

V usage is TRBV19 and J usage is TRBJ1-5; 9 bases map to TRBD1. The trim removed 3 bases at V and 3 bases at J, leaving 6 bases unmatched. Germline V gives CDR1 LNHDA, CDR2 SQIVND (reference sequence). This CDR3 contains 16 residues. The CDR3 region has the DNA TGTGCCAGTAGTATGGGGTACAGGGGGCTCAATCAGCCCCAGCATTTT. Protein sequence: CASSMGYRGLNQPQHF.

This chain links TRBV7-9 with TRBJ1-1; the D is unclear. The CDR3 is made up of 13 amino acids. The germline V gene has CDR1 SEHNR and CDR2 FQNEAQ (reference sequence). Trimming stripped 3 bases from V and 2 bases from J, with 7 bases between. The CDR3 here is CASSLSINTEAFF. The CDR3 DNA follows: TGTGCCAGCAGCTTGTCCATTAACACTGAAGCTTTCTTT.

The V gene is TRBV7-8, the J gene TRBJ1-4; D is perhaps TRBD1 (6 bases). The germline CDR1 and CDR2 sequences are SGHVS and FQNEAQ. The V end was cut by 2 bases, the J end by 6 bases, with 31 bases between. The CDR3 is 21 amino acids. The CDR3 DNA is TGTGCCAGCAGCTTAAAATGGACTCCCGGGACACCCAATTTGCGGTATGAAAAACTGTTTTTT. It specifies CASSLKWTPGTPNLRYEKLFF.

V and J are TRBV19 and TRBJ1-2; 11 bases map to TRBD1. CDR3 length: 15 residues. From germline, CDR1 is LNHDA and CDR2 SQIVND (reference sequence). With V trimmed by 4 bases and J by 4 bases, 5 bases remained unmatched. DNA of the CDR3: TGTGCCAGTAGTACGGGACAGGGGGGCCTCTATGGCTACACCTTC. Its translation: CASSTGQGGLYGYTF.

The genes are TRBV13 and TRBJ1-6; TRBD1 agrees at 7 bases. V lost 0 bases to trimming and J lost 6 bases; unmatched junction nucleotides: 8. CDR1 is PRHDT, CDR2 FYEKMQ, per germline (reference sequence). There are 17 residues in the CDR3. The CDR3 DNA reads TGTGCCAGCAGCTTAGGCCTAAGGGGGCAGGGTAATTCACCCCTCCACTTT. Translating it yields CASSLGLRGQGNSPLHF. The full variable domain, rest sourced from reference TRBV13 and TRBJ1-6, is AAGVIQSPRHLIKEKRETATLKCYPIPRHDTVYWYQQGPGQDPQFLISFYEKMQSDKGSIPDRFSAQQFSDYHSELNMSSLELGDSALYFCASSLGLRGQGNSPLHFGNGTRLTVT.

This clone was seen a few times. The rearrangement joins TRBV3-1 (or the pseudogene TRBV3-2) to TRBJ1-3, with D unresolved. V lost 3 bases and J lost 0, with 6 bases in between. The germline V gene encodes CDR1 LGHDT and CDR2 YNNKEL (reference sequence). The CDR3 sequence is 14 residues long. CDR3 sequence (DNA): TGTGCCAGCAGCCACCAAAACTCTGGAAACACCATATATTTT. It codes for CASSHQNSGNTIYF.

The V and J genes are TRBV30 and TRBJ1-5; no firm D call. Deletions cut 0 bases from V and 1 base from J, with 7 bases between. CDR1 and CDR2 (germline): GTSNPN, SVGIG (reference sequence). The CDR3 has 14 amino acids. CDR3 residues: CAWSVAQSNQPQHF. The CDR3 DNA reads TGTGCCTGGAGTGTGGCACAGAGCAATCAGCCCCAGCATTTT.

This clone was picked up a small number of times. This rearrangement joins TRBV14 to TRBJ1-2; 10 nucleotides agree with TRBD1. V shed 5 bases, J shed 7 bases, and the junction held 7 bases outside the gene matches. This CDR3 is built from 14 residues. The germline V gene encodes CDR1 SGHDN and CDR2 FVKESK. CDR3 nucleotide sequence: TGTGCCAGCAGCGAGACAGGGGGCCCGCTTGGCTACACCTTC. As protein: CASSETGGPLGYTF.

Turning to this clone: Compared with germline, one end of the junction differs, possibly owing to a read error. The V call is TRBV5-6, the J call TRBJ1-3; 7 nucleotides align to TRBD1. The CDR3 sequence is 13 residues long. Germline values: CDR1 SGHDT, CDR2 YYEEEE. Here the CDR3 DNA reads TGTGCCAGCAGCTTCAACGAGAGGGGGCAGGAAAATTTT. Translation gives CASSFNERGQENF.

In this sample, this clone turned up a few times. CDR3 region: CASTGTGVGSSPLHF. In DNA, the CDR3 is TGTGCCAGCACCGGGACAGGGGTGGGGTCTTCACCCCTCCACTTT. The chain joins TRBV11-2 to TRBJ1-6; 10 bases match TRBD1. Unmatched junction bases numbered 9, after V lost 7 bases and J lost 9 bases. The length of the CDR3 is 15 residues. Per germline, CDR1 SGHAT and CDR2 FQNNGV.

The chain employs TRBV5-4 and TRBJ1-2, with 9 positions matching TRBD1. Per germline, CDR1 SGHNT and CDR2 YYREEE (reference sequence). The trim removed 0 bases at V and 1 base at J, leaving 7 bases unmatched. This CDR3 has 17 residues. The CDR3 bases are TGTGCCAGCAGCTTGGATGGACAGGGGTGGAGTAACTATGGCTACACCTTC. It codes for CASSLDGQGWSNYGYTF. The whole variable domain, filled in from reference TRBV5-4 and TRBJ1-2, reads ETGVTQSPTHLIKTRGQQVTLRCSSQSGHNTVSWYQQALGQGPQFIFQYYREEENGRGNFPPRFSGLQFPNYSSELNVNALELDDSALYLCASSLDGQGWSNYGYTFGSGTRLTVV.

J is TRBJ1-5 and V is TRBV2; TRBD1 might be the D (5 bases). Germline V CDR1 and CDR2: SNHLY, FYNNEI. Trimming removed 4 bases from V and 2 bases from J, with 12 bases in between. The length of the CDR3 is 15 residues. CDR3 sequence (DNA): TGTGCCAGCAGTGGAACGGGGGGACGCAATCAGCCCCAGCATTTT. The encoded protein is CASSGTGGRNQPQHF.

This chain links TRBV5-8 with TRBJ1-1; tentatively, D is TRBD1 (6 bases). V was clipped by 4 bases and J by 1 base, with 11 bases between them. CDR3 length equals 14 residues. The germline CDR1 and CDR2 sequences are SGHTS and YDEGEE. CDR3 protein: CASSKIQGNTEAFF. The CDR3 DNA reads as TGTGCCAGCAGCAAGATACAGGGGAACACTGAAGCTTTCTTT.

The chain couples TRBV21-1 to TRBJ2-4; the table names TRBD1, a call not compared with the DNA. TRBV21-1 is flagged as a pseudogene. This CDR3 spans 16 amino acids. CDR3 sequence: CASSLPFPGQEDIQYF. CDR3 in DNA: TGTGCCAGCAGCTTACCATTTCCGGGACAGGAGGACATTCAGTACTTC.